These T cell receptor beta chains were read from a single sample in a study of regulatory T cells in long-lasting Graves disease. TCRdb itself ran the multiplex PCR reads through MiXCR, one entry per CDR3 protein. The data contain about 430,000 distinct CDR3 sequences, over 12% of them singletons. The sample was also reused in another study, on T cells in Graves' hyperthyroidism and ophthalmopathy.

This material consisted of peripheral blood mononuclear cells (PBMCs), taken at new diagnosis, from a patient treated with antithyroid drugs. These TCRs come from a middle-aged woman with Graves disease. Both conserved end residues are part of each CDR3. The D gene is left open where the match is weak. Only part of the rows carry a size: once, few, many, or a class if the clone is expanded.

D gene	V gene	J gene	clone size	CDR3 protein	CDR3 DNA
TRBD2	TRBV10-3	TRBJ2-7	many	CAISRTSAYEQYF	TGTGCCATCAGCCGGACTAGCGCCTACGAGCAGTACTTC
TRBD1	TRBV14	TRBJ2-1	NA	CASSRGDRGQDNEQFF	TGTGCCAGCAGCCGGGGAGACAGGGGGCAGGACAATGAGCAGTTCTTC
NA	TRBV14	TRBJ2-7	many	CASSQEITFRKVEQYF	TGTGCCAGCAGCCAAGAGATCACATTTCGAAAAGTCGAGCAGTACTTC
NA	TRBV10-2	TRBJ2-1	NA	CASRGEGLEYNEQFF	TGCGCCAGCAGGGGAGAGGGGTTGGAATACAATGAGCAGTTCTTC
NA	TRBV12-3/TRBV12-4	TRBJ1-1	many	CASSFSRDTEAFF	TGTGCCAGCAGTTTTAGTAGGGACACTGAAGCTTTCTTT
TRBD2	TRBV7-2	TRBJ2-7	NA	CASSHTSGRALDEQYF	TGTGCCAGCAGCCACACTAGCGGGAGGGCCCTCGACGAGCAGTACTTC
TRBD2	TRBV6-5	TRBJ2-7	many	CASSYGRTSGSEQYF	TGTGCCAGCAGTTACGGTAGGACTAGCGGGAGTGAGCAGTACTTC
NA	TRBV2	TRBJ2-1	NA	CASSPGTQRGFF	TGTGCCAGCAGTCCCGGGACGCAAAGGGGGTTCTTC
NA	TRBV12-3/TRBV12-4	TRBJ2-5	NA	CASSLRRQQETQYF	TGTGCCAGCAGTTTAAGGCGGCAACAAGAGACCCAGTACTTC
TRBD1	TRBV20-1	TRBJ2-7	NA	CSARDLTGGYEQYF	TGCAGTGCTAGAGATCTGACAGGGGGCTACGAGCAGTACTTC
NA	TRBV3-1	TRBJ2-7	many	CASSQVEGPMGEQYF	TGTGCCAGCAGCCAAGTGGAGGGGCCCATGGGTGAGCAGTACTTC
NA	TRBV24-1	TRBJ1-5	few	CATSRGVGQPQHF	TGTGCCACCAGCCGGGGGGTAGGACAGCCCCAGCATTTT
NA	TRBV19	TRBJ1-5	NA	CASRSERYSNQPQHF	TGTGCCAGTAGGTCCGAAAGATATAGCAATCAGCCCCAGCATTTT
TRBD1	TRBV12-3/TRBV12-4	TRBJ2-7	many	CASSHTGAHEQYF	TGTGCCAGCAGCCATACAGGGGCCCACGAGCAGTACTTC
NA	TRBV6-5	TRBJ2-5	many	CASSYWPEREGQETQYF	TGTGCCAGCAGTTACTGGCCTGAGCGAGAGGGCCAAGAGACCCAGTACTTC
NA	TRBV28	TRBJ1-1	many	CASSQNPKGGWNTEAFF	TGTGCCAGCAGCCAAAACCCTAAAGGGGGATGGAACACTGAAGCTTTCTTT
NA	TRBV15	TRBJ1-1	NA	CATSRDLATTEAFF	TGTGCCACCAGCAGAGATTTGGCGACCACTGAAGCTTTCTTT
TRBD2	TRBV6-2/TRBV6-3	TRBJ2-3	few	CASSYDGLARDTQYF	TGTGCCAGCAGTTACGATGGACTAGCGAGGGATACGCAGTATTTT
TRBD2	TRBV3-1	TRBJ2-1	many	CASSQPGLADNEQFF	TGTGCCAGCAGCCAACCGGGACTAGCGGACAATGAGCAGTTCTTC
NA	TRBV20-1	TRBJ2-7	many	CSARSGYSYEQYF	TGCAGTGCTAGATCGGGATACTCCTACGAGCAGTACTTC
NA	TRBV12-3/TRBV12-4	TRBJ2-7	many	CASSQQGYSYEQYF	TGTGCCAGCAGCCAACAGGGTTACTCCTACGAGCAGTACTTC
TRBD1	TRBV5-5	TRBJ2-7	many	CASSLGGTEYEQYF	TGTGCCAGCAGCTTGGGAGGGACAGAATACGAGCAGTACTTC
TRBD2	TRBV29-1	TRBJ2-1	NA	CSVEDQLAENYNEQFF	TGCAGCGTTGAAGACCAACTAGCGGAAAACTACAATGAGCAGTTCTTC
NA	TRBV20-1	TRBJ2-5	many	CRRPGGFLGPRWTQYF	TGCAGGAGACCCGGTGGCTTCCTAGGTCCTCGGTGGACCCAGTACTTC
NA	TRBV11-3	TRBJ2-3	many	CASSPRDSTDTQYF	TGTGCCAGCAGCCCCAGGGACTCCACAGATACGCAGTATTTT
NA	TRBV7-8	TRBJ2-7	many	CASSLASGEQYF	TGTGCCAGCAGCTTAGCAAGCGGCGAGCAGTACTTC
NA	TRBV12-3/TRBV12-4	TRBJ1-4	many	CASSLELGRKLFF	TGTGCCAGCAGTTTGGAACTTGGGAGAAAACTGTTTTTT
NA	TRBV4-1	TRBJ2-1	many	CASSRVGNEQFF	TGCGCCAGCAGCCGGGTTGGCAATGAGCAGTTCTTC
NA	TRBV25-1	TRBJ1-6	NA	CASSAGDNSPLHF	TGTGCCAGCAGTGCAGGTGATAATTCACCCCTCCACTTT
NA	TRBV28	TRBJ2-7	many	CASSLPGPNYEQYF	TGTGCCAGCAGCTTACCGGGACCGAACTACGAGCAGTACTTC
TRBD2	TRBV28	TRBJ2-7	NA	CASSTGLAGAYSYEQYF	TGTGCCAGCAGTACGGGACTAGCGGGGGCATACTCCTACGAGCAGTACTTC
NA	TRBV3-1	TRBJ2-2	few	CASSLDRAAANTGELFF	TGTGCCAGCAGCCTAGATCGTGCCGCCGCGAACACCGGGGAGCTGTTTTTT
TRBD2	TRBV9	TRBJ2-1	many	CASSVDVTSGSEQFF	TGTGCCAGCAGCGTAGATGTGACTAGCGGGAGTGAGCAGTTCTTC
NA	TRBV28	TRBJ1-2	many	CASRSVQGYYGYTF	TGTGCCAGCAGATCGGTTCAGGGGTACTATGGCTACACCTTC
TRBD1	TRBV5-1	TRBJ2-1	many	CASSLGQGISEQFF	TGCGCCAGCAGCTTAGGACAGGGTATCAGTGAGCAGTTCTTC
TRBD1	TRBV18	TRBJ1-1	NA	CASSPTGTVNTEAFF	TGTGCCAGCTCACCTACCGGGACAGTGAACACTGAAGCTTTCTTT
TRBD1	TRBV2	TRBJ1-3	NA	CASSIIGTAGNTIYF	TGTGCCAGTAGTATAATTGGGACAGCAGGAAACACCATATATTTT
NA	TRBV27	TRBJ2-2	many	CASSLITGNANTGELFF	TGTGCCAGCAGTTTAATCACCGGGAACGCGAACACCGGGGAGCTGTTTTTT
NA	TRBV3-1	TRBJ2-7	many	CASSQSNGEQYF	TGTGCCAGCAGCCAGAGTAACGGGGAGCAGTACTTC